The T cell receptor beta chain under discussion was sequenced for a study of PD-L1 blockade in urothelial cancer. Findings of the study overall: Below-median blood TCR clonality before treatment forecast better survival.

Synthetic TCR analog templates were spiked into all PCRs individually. Clones were sequenced by immunoSEQ multiplex PCR, and TCRdb holds only the in-frame ones, with some missing. This sample has 45,000 to 50,000 clones, with around 79% found just once. Germline V gives CDR1 KGHSH, CDR2 LQKENI. The J segment lost 4 bases and the V segment lost 3 bases, leaving 8 bases of the junction unmatched. The CDR3 length is 16 residues. Documented time point: pretreatment peripheral blood. About this clone: Its cognate antigen is unknown.

V and J are TRBV18 and TRBJ2-2, with TRBD1 identical over 7 bases. The material was PBMCs, obtained around atezolizumab (anti-PD-L1) treatment. This clonotype was obtained from an older man with urothelial cancer. This chain's CDR3 is CASSPDRDRPTGELFF. CDR3 coding DNA: TGTGCCAGCTCACCGGACCGGGACAGACCCACCGGGGAGCTGTTTTTT.